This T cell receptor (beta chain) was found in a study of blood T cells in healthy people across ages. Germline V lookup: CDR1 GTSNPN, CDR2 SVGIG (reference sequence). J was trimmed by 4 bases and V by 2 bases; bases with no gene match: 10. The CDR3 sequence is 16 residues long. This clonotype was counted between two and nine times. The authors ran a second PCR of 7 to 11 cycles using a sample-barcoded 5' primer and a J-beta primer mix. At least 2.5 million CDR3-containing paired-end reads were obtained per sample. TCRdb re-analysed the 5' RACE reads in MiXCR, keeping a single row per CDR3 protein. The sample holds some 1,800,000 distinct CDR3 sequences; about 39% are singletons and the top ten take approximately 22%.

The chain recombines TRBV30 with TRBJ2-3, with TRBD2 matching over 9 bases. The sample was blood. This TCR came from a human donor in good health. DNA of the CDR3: TGTGCCTGGAGTAGAGCGCTAGCGGGGACCGCAGATACGCAGTATTTT. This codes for CAWSRALAGTADTQYF.